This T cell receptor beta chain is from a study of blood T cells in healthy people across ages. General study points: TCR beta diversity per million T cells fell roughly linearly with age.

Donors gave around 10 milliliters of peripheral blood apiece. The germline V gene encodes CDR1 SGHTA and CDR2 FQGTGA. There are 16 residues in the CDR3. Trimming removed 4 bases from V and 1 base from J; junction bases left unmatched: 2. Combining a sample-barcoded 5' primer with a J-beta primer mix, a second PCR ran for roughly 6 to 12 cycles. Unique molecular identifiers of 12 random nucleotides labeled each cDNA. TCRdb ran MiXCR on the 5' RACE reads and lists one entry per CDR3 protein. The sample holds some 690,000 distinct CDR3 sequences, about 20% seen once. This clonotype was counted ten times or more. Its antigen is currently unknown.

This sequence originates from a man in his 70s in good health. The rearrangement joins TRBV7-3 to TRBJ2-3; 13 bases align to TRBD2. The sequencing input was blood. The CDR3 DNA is TGTGCCAGCAGCTCAGGGACTAGCGGGGGCACAGATACGCAGTATTTT. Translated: CASSSGTSGGTDTQYF.